This T cell receptor beta chain was captured by sequencing in a study of CD8 T cells in ankylosing spondylitis. Germline-derived CDR1 and CDR2 are SGHRS and YFSETQ. V shed 3 bases, J shed 5 bases, and the junction held 4 bases outside the gene matches. CDR3 length equals 14 residues. Study observations and caveats: A TCR beta motif made of about eight highly homologous variants seemed typical of ankylosing spondylitis blood. In reactive arthritis synovial fluid and blood, some motif variants had been reported before.

About this clonotype itself: Its target is unknown.

TCR beta libraries were made by quantitative 5'-RACE with molecular barcodes. TCRdb used MiXCR to reprocess the 5' RACE reads, holding one entry per CDR3 protein. Counted here are 27,000 or so distinct CDR3 sequences, 7.9% occurring once; the ten biggest clones make up around 30%. This TCR was recovered from a male donor with ankylosing spondylitis or in good health (not recorded which). The rearrangement links TRBV5-1 to TRBJ2-1, with 8 bases lining up with TRBD2. The sequenced sample was blood. CDR3 residues: CASSWREVNNEQFF. The CDR3, as DNA: TGCGCCAGCAGCTGGCGGGAGGTAAACAATGAGCAGTTCTTC.